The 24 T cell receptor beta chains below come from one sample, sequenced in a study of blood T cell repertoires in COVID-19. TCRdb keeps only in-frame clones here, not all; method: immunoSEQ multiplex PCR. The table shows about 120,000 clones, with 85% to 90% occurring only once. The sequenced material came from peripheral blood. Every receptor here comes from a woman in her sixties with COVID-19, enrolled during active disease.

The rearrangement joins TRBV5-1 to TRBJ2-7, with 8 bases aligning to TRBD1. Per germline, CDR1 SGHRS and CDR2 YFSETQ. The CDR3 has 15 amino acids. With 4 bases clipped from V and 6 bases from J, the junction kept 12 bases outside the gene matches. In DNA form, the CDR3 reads TGCGCCAGCAGCCCATGGACAGGGATGATAGGCGAGCAGTACTTC. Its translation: CASSPWTGMIGEQYF.

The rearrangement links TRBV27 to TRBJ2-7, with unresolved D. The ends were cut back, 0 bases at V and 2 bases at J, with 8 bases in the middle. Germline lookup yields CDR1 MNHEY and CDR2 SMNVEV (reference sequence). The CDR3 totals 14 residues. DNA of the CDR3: TGTGCCAGCAGTTTATCTGGCAGAACCTACGAGCAGTACTTC. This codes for CASSLSGRTYEQYF.

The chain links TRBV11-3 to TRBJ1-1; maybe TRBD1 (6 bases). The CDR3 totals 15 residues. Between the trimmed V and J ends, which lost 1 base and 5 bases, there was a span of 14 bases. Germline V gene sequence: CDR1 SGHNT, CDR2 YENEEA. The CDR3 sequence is CASSLGASQGTEAFF. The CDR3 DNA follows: TGTGCCAGCAGCTTAGGTGCCAGCCAGGGGACTGAAGCTTTCTTT.

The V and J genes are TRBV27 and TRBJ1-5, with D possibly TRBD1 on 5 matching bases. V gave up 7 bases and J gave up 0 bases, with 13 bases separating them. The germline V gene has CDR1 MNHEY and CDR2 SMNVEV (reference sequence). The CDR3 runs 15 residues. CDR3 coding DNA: TGTGCCAGCATGACTTTGACAGCTAGCAATCAGCCCCAGCATTTT. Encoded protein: CASMTLTASNQPQHF.

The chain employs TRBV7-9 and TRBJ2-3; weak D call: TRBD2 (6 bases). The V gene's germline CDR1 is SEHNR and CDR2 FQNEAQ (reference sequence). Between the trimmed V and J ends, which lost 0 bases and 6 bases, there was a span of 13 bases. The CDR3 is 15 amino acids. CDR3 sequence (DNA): TGTGCCAGCAGCTTAGCGATCGGGGGATCCGATACGCAGTATTTT. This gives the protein CASSLAIGGSDTQYF.

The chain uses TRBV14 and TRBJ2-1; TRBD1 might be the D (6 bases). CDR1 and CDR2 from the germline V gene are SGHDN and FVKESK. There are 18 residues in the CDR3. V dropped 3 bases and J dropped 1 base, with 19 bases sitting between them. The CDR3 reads CASSQRAGERSSYNEQFF. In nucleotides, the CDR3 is TGTGCCAGCAGCCAGAGGGCAGGGGAAAGGAGTTCCTACAATGAGCAGTTCTTC.

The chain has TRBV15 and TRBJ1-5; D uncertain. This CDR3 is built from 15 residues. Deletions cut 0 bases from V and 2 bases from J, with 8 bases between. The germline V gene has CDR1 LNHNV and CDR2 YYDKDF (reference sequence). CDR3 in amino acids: CATSRDRTGNQPQHF. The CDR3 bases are TGTGCCACCAGCAGAGACAGGACTGGCAATCAGCCCCAGCATTTT.

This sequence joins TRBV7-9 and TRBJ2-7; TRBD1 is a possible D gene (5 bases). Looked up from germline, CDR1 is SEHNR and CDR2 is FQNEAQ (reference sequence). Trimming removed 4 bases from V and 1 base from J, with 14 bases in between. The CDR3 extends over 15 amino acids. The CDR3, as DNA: TGTGCCAGCAGCTCAGGGTCGATTCGATCCTACGAGCAGTACTTC. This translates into CASSSGSIRSYEQYF.

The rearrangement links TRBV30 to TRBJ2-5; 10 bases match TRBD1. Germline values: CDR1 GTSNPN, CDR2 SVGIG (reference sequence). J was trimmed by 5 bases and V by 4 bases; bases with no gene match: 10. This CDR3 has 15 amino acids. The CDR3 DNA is TGTGCCTGGACCGCCGGGACAGGGGAGAGGGAGACCCAGTACTTC. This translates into CAWTAGTGERETQYF.

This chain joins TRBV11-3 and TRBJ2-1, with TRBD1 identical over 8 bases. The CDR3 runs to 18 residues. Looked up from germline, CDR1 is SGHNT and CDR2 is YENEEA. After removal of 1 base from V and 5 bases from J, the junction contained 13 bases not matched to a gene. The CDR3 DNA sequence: TGTGCCAGCAGCTTAGGGGTCAGGACAGGGCCTATAAACAATGAGCAGTTCTTC. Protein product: CASSLGVRTGPINNEQFF. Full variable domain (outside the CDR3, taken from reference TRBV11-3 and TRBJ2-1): EAGVVQSPRYKIIEKKQPVAFWCNPISGHNTLYWYLQNLGQGPELLIRYENEEAVDDSQLPKDRFSAERLKGVDSTLKIQPAELGDSAVYLCASSLGVRTGPINNEQFFGPGTRLTVL.

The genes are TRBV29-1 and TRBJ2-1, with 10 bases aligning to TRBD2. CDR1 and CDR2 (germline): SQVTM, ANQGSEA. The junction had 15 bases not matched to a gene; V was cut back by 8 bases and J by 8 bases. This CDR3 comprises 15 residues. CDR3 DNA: TGCAGCCCCCAGTACCTAGCGGGGGTTCGATATGAGCAGTTCTTC. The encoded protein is CSPQYLAGVRYEQFF.

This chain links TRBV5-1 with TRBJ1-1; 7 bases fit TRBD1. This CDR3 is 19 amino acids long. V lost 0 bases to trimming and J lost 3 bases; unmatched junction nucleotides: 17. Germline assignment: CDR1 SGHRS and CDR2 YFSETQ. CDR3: CASSLAKSSNRGWDTEAFF. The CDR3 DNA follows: TGCGCCAGCAGCTTGGCGAAATCGTCCAACAGGGGTTGGGACACTGAAGCTTTCTTT.

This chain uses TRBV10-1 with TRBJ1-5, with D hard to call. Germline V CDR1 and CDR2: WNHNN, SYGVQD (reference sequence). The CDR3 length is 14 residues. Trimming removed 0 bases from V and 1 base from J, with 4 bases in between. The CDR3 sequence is CASSESGSNQPQHF. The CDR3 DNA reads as TGCGCCAGCAGTGAGTCGGGCAGCAATCAGCCCCAGCATTTT.

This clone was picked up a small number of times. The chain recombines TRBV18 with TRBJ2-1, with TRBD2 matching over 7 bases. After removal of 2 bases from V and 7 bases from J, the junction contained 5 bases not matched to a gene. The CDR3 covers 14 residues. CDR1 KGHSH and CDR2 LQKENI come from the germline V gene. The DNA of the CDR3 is TGTGCCAGCTCACCAAGGGAGGGCAAGAATGAGCAGTTCTTC. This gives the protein CASSPREGKNEQFF.

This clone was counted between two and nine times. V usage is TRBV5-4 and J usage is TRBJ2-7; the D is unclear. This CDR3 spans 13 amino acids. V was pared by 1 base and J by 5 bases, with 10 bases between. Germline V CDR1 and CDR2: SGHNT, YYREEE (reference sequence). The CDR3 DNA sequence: TGTGCCAGCAGCTTGCAGGTTACAGACGAGCAGTACTTC. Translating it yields CASSLQVTDEQYF.

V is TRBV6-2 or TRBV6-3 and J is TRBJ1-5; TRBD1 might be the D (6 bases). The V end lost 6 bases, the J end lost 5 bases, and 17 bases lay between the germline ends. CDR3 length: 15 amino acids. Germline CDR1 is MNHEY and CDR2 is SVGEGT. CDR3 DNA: TGTGCCAGCAGCCCGGGGGCCGCAGGGGATCAGCCCCAGCATTTT. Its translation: CASSPGAAGDQPQHF.

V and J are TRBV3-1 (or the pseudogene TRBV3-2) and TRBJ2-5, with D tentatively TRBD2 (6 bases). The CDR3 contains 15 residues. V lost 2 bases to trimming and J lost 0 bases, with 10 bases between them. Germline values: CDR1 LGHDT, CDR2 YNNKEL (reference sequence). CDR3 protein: CASSQIRGYQETQYF. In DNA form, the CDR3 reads TGTGCCAGCAGCCAAATACGGGGGTACCAAGAGACCCAGTACTTC.

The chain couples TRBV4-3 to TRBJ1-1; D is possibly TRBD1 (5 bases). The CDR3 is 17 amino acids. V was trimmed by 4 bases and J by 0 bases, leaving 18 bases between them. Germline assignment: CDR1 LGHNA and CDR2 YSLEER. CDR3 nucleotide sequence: TGCGCCAGCAGCCCTAACCCTATGAAGGGGATGAACACTGAAGCTTTCTTT. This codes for CASSPNPMKGMNTEAFF.

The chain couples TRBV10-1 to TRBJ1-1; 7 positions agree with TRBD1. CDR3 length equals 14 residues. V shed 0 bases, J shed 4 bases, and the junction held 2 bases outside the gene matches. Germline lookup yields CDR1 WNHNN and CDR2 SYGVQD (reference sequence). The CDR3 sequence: CASSESRTGTEAFF. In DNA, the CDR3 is TGCGCCAGCAGTGAGTCGAGGACAGGCACTGAAGCTTTCTTT.

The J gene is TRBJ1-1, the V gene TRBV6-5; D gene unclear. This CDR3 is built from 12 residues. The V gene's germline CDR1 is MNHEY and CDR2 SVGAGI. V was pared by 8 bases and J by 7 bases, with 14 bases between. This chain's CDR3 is CASQSPRNEAFF. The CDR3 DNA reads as TGTGCCAGCCAATCGCCCAGGAATGAAGCTTTCTTT.

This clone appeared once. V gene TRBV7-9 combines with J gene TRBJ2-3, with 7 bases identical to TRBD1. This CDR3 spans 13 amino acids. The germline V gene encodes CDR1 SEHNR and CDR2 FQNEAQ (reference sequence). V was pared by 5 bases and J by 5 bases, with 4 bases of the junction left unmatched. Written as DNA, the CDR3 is TGTGCCAGCAGCAAGGGGACAGAAGATACGCAGTATTTT. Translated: CASSKGTEDTQYF.

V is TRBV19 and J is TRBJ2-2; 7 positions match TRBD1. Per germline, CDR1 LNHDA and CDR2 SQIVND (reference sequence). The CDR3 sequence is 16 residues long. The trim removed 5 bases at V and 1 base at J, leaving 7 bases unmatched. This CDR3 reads CASSRQGELNTGELFF. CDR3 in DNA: TGTGCCAGTAGTCGCCAGGGGGAATTGAACACCGGGGAGCTGTTTTTT. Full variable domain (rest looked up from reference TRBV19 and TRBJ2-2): DGGITQSPKYLFRKEGQNVTLSCEQNLNHDAMYWYRQDPGQGLRLIYYSQIVNDFQKGDIAEGYSVSREKKESFPLTVTSAQKNPTAFYLCASSRQGELNTGELFFGEGSRLTVL.

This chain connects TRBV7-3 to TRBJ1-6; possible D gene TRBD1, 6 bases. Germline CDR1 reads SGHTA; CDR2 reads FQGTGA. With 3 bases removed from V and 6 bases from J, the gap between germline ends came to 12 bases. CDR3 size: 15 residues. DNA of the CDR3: TGTGCCAGCAGCTTGGCAGGGGCGGGTAATTCACCCCTCCACTTT. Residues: CASSLAGAGNSPLHF.

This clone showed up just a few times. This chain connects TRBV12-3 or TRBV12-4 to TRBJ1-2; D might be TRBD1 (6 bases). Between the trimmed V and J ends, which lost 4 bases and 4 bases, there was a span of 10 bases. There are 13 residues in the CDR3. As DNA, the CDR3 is TGTGCCAGCAGTTCTCTACAGGGCTATGGCTACACCTTC. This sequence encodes CASSSLQGYGYTF.